The 32 T cell receptor beta chains reported below all come from one sample, sequenced in a study of circulating CD8 cells and anti-PD-1 response in melanoma. Live CD3+CD8+TCRalphabeta+ cells were sorted into four subsets by PD-1 and/or TIGIT. The QIAseq Immune Repertoire TCR panel built the libraries from around 15 ng of total RNA. Each CDR3 protein gets one entry after TCRdb re-called the reads with MiXCR. The profile shows some 970 distinct CDR3 sequences, around 4.8% of them singletons. This specimen was CD8+ T cells from PBMCs, taken at baseline or after one month of anti-PD-1 therapy (not recorded which). The receptor set was obtained from a human donor with melanoma.

This clonotype is medium-sized in the sample. This rearrangement joins TRBV27 to TRBJ1-5; perhaps TRBD1 as D (6 bases). The CDR3 covers 13 residues. Germline-derived CDR1 and CDR2 are MNHEY and SMNVEV (reference sequence). Trimming took 6 bases from V and 4 from J, leaving 10 bases between them. Here the CDR3 DNA reads TGTGCCAGCAGCTTACAGGGTAATCAGCCCCAGCATTTT. Amino acid sequence: CASSLQGNQPQHF.

This clonotype is labeled as large. This sequence joins TRBV27 and TRBJ2-2; D possibly matches TRBD1 or TRBD2 (5 bases each). V was pared by 8 bases and J by 2 bases, with 12 bases between. The CDR3 is 14 amino acids. The germline gives CDR1 MNHEY, CDR2 SMNVEV (reference sequence). The CDR3 DNA reads TGTGCCAGCGCGAACGGGGCCAACACCGGGGAGCTGTTTTTT. It specifies CASANGANTGELFF.

This clonotype is categorized as medium-sized. The chain employs TRBV25-1 and TRBJ2-2; D tentatively fits TRBD1 or TRBD2 (5 bases each). V was cut by 2 bases and J by 5 bases, with 9 bases left in between. Germline CDR1 and CDR2: MGHDK and SYGVNS. This CDR3 comprises 14 residues. CDR3 DNA: TGTGCCAGCAGTGAAAGCAGGGAGACCGGGGAGCTGTTTTTT. Its protein is CASSESRETGELFF.

This clonotype is medium-sized within its sample. This rearrangement joins TRBV19 to TRBJ1-1; no definite D call. Trimming took 9 bases from V and 2 from J, leaving 13 bases between them. Germline loops: CDR1 LNHDA, CDR2 SQIVND (reference sequence). The CDR3 sequence is 13 residues long. CDR3: CASLIGENTEAFF. The CDR3, as DNA: TGTGCCAGCCTGATTGGGGAAAACACTGAAGCTTTCTTT.

By sample share, this clonotype is medium-sized. Written as DNA, the CDR3 is TGCGCCAGCAGCCAAGATCAAGGAGCGGGGAACGAGCAGTACTTC. It encodes CASSQDQGAGNEQYF. The chain has TRBV4-1 and TRBJ2-7; 7 bases line up with TRBD2. The CDR3 totals 15 residues. Germline V CDR1 and CDR2: MGHRA, YSYEKL. V lost 0 bases, J lost 5 bases, and 7 bases stayed unmatched.

By share of the sample, this clonotype is large. The gene calls are TRBV24-1 and TRBJ2-3; no clear D gene. In germline, CDR1 is KGHDR, CDR2 SFDVKD. V shed 6 bases and J shed 3 bases, with 12 bases lying between them. The CDR3 is made up of 14 amino acids. The CDR3 DNA reads TGTGCCACCAGTAAGGGTATAATGACAGATACGCAGTATTTT. Protein product: CATSKGIMTDTQYF.

By sample share, this clonotype is medium-sized (0.01 to 0.1%). The CDR3 DNA sequence: TGCAGCGTTGAGAATGACCGGGACAGGTCCTACGAGCAGTACTTC. Residues: CSVENDRDRSYEQYF. The chain is built from TRBV29-1 and TRBJ2-7, with 8 nucleotides matching TRBD1. The CDR3 runs 15 residues. The ends lost 3 bases at V and 1 base at J; junction bases unmatched: 8. Germline assignment: CDR1 SQVTM and CDR2 ANQGSEA.

By proportion, this clonotype is large. The J gene is TRBJ2-7, the V gene TRBV2; D is unclear. Looked up from germline, CDR1 is SNHLY and CDR2 is FYNNEI. Trimming shortened V by 3 bases and J by 5 bases, and 11 bases separated the two germline ends. This CDR3 is 13 amino acids long. In DNA, the CDR3 is TGTGCCAGCAGTGAGGTGCCCGAGAACGAGCAGTACTTC. Translation gives CASSEVPENEQYF.

By frequency in the sample, this clonotype is medium-sized. DNA for the CDR3: TGTGCCTGGAATCTTCTAGCGGGAGGAGATACGCAGTATTTT. It is translated as CAWNLLAGGDTQYF. The chain employs TRBV30 and TRBJ2-3; 11 nucleotides align to TRBD2. The CDR3 is 14 residues long. V was pared by 4 bases and J by 5 bases, with 5 bases of the junction left unmatched. CDR1 is GTSNPN, CDR2 SVGIG, per germline (reference sequence).

In its sample, this clonotype ranks as medium-sized. V is TRBV4-1 and J is TRBJ2-7; perhaps TRBD2 as D (5 bases). With 1 base removed from V and 4 bases from J, the gap between germline ends came to 11 bases. Germline CDR1 is MGHRA and CDR2 is YSYEKL. This CDR3 has 14 residues. The CDR3: CASSQAPGVYEQYF. The CDR3 nucleotides read TGCGCCAGCAGCCAAGCCCCCGGGGTTTACGAGCAGTACTTC.

Comments on this clonotype: A much bigger clone sits one base away, suggesting this may be a read error. The chain recombines TRBV2 with TRBJ2-1; unclear D gene. This CDR3 comprises 13 residues. Deletions cut 4 bases from V and 0 bases from J, with 4 bases between. Germline CDR1 reads SNHLY; CDR2 reads FYNNEI. CDR3 in amino acids: CASSAGSYNEQFF. In DNA form, the CDR3 reads TGTGCCAGCAGTGCGGGCTCCTACAATGAGCAGTTCTTC.

This clonotype is categorized as large. The chain has TRBV29-1 and TRBJ2-2, with 9 bases identical to TRBD1. V trimming: 8 bases; J trimming: 7 bases; junction bases outside the gene matches: 11. The length of the CDR3 is 14 residues. Germline CDR1 is SQVTM and CDR2 is ANQGSEA. CDR3 bases: TGCAGCCTCCTCCTACAGGGGGCGGGCGGGGAGCTGTTTTTT. Translating gives CSLLLQGAGGELFF.

This clonotype is large by share. The gene calls are TRBV19 and TRBJ1-2; D may be TRBD1 (5 bases). CDR1 and CDR2 from the germline V gene are LNHDA and SQIVND (reference sequence). The CDR3 loop spans 12 amino acids. V was shortened by 5 bases and J by 6 bases, with 10 bases between the two germline ends. CDR3 amino acids: CASSWGTDGYTF. For the CDR3, the DNA is TGTGCCAGTAGTTGGGGGACCGATGGCTACACCTTC. Variable domain in full (rest from reference TRBV19 and TRBJ1-2): DGGITQSPKYLFRKEGQNVTLSCEQNLNHDAMYWYRQDPGQGLRLIYYSQIVNDFQKGDIAEGYSVSREKKESFPLTVTSAQKNPTAFYLCASSWGTDGYTFGSGTRLTVV.

By share of the sample, this clonotype is medium-sized. The chain uses TRBV6-5 and TRBJ1-6; TRBD1 might be the D (5 bases). Germline CDR1 reads MNHEY; CDR2 reads SVGAGI. The germline V and J ends were trimmed by 6 bases and 12 bases, with 18 bases remaining between them. CDR3 length: 14 amino acids. CDR3 region: CASSLGDGGEPLHF. The CDR3, as DNA: TGTGCCAGCAGCCTTGGGGACGGGGGAGAACCCCTCCACTTT.

In its sample, this clonotype is medium-sized (0.01 to 0.1%). This sequence joins TRBV19 and TRBJ2-2; the D is unclear. The CDR3 spans 13 residues. With 8 bases removed from V and 4 bases from J, the gap between germline ends came to 11 bases. In germline, CDR1 is LNHDA, CDR2 SQIVND (reference sequence). The CDR3 region has the DNA TGTGCCAGTCAGTTAAAGGGCACCGGGGAGCTGTTTTTT. Translation gives CASQLKGTGELFF.

By share, this clonotype counts as medium-sized (0.01 to 0.1%). The V call is TRBV30, the J call TRBJ2-1; D is unresolved. Germline CDR1 and CDR2: GTSNPN and SVGIG (reference sequence). CDR3 length: 13 amino acids. The V end was cut by 0 bases, the J end by 12 bases, with 15 bases between. The CDR3, as DNA: TGTGCCTGGAGTGTAACACAATCGGTTGCGCAGTTCTTC. The encoded protein is CAWSVTQSVAQFF. Full variable domain (remainder filled in from reference TRBV30 and TRBJ2-1): SQTIHQWPATLVQPVGSPLSLECTVEGTSNPNLYWYRQAAGRGLQLLFYSVGIGQISSEVPQNLSASRPQDRQFILSSKKLLLSDSGFYLCAWSVTQSVAQFFGPGTRLTVL.

This clonotype has more than one count but fewer than ten. A read error may explain this, as a much larger clone is one base away. This CDR3 fails to terminate in the conserved phenylalanine or tryptophan, so it likely reflects a read error. The chain links TRBV19 to TRBJ2-1; the D is unclear. The V end was cut by 1 base, the J end by 9 bases, with 7 bases between. CDR3 length equals 12 residues. Germline-derived CDR1 and CDR2 are LNHDA and SQIVND (reference sequence). CDR3 bases: TGTGCCAGTAGTATAGGAAGCTTTGAGCAGTTCCTC. It encodes CASSIGSFEQFL.

By share, this clonotype counts as large. The chain couples TRBV27 to TRBJ2-1; the match to TRBD2 covers 7 bases. Germline-derived CDR1 and CDR2 are MNHEY and SMNVEV (reference sequence). With V trimmed by 2 bases and J by 2 bases, 3 bases remained unmatched. The CDR3 spans 15 residues. The CDR3 loop is CASSLEAGTYNEQFF. CDR3 DNA sequence: TGTGCCAGCAGTTTAGAAGCGGGAACCTACAATGAGCAGTTCTTC.

By frequency in the sample, this clonotype is large. The chain recombines TRBV4-1 with TRBJ2-7; D call uncertain. There are 14 residues in the CDR3. CDR1 is MGHRA, CDR2 YSYEKL, per germline. With 0 bases removed from V and 7 bases from J, the gap between germline ends came to 13 bases. The CDR3 DNA follows: TGCGCCAGCAGCCAAGACAGGACCCCCAGGGAGCAGTACTTC. Its protein is CASSQDRTPREQYF.

This clonotype is medium-sized within its sample. This chain connects TRBV19 to TRBJ2-7; 10 nucleotides align to TRBD1. The V gene end was trimmed by 7 bases and the J gene end by 1 base; junction bases not matched to a gene: 1. The CDR3 loop spans 13 amino acids. The germline CDR1 and CDR2 sequences are LNHDA and SQIVND (reference sequence). CDR3 residues: CASTGQGSYEQYF. The DNA of the CDR3 is TGTGCCAGTACGGGACAGGGGTCCTACGAGCAGTACTTC.

By proportion, this clonotype is medium-sized. The J gene is TRBJ2-7, the V gene TRBV6-2 or TRBV6-3; 9 bases line up with TRBD2. Per germline, CDR1 MNHEY and CDR2 SVGEGT. The CDR3 is made up of 16 amino acids. With 2 bases clipped from V and 3 bases from J, the junction kept 8 bases outside the gene matches. The CDR3 region has the DNA TGTGCCAGCAGTTACGTGGCTAGCGGGGTGTACTACGAGCAGTACTTC. Translated, it gives CASSYVASGVYYEQYF.

This clonotype is medium-sized within its sample. The chain uses TRBV30 and TRBJ2-3; no clear D. The V gene's germline CDR1 is GTSNPN and CDR2 SVGIG (reference sequence). The CDR3 consists of 13 residues. Deletions cut 1 base from V and 4 bases from J, with 9 bases between. The CDR3 reads CAWSGLGSDTQYF. CDR3 DNA: TGTGCCTGGAGTGGGCTGGGGTCAGATACGCAGTATTTT. Looking up the rest from reference TRBV30 and TRBJ2-3 gives the full variable domain: SQTIHQWPATLVQPVGSPLSLECTVEGTSNPNLYWYRQAAGRGLQLLFYSVGIGQISSEVPQNLSASRPQDRQFILSSKKLLLSDSGFYLCAWSGLGSDTQYFGPGTRLTVL.

By its share, this clonotype is medium-sized. The chain employs TRBV20-1 and TRBJ2-7; 12 positions match TRBD2. Germline CDR1 is DFQATT and CDR2 is SNEGSKA (reference sequence). J gave up 3 bases and V 5 bases, and 8 bases lay outside the gene matches. The CDR3 has 15 amino acids. CDR3 residues: CSAFRTSGVSYEQYF. In DNA form, the CDR3 reads TGCAGTGCTTTCAGGACTAGCGGGGTGAGCTACGAGCAGTACTTC.

By sample fraction, this clonotype is medium-sized. The gene calls are TRBV19 and TRBJ1-2; tentative D call: TRBD1 (5 bases). Germline V gene lookup returns CDR1 LNHDA and CDR2 SQIVND (reference sequence). The CDR3 loop spans 12 amino acids. V lost 6 bases, J lost 6 bases, and 11 bases lay in between. Here the CDR3 reads CASRAGRDGYTF. In nucleotides, the CDR3 is TGTGCCAGTAGGGCGGGACGGGATGGCTACACCTTC.

This clonotype ranks as large (0.1 to 1%). The chain recombines TRBV25-1 with TRBJ2-7; D is undetermined. The V gene lost 3 bases and the J gene lost 4 bases, with 7 bases spanning the gap. This CDR3 region has 12 residues. Germline V lookup: CDR1 MGHDK, CDR2 SYGVNS. CDR3: CASSDPKYEQYF. The CDR3 DNA follows: TGTGCCAGCAGTGACCCCAAATACGAGCAGTACTTC.

Within the sample, this clonotype is medium-sized. The J gene is TRBJ2-2, the V gene TRBV9; D possibly corresponds to TRBD2 (5 bases). V was trimmed by 10 bases and J by 3 bases, leaving 13 bases between them. CDR3 size: 13 residues. Germline V lookup: CDR1 SGDLS, CDR2 YYNGEE. CDR3: CALGGQHTGELFF. CDR3 in DNA: TGTGCCCTGGGCGGGCAGCACACCGGGGAGCTGTTTTTT.

This rearrangement joins TRBV28 to TRBJ2-2; D is unresolved. There are 12 residues in the CDR3. The germline gives CDR1 MDHEN, CDR2 SYDVKM. Deletions cut 3 bases from V and 4 bases from J, with 3 bases between. CDR3 sequence reads: CASSFGTGELFF. The CDR3 nucleotides read TGTGCCAGCAGTTTCGGCACCGGGGAGCTGTTTTTT.

Relative to its sample, this clonotype is medium-sized (0.01 to 0.1%). The J gene is TRBJ1-1, the V gene TRBV4-1, with 9 bases lining up with TRBD1. The CDR3 loop spans 15 amino acids. Trimming took 4 bases from V and 1 from J; bases not matched to a gene: 4. Germline values: CDR1 MGHRA, CDR2 YSYEKL. As DNA, the CDR3 is TGCGCCAGCAGCCCAATGGACAGGGGGAACACTGAAGCTTTCTTT. Its protein product is CASSPMDRGNTEAFF.

By share, this clonotype counts as large (0.1 to 1%). The V gene is TRBV28, the J gene TRBJ2-1, with 14 bases fitting TRBD2. Germline values: CDR1 MDHEN, CDR2 SYDVKM. The CDR3 loop spans 19 amino acids. V shed 2 bases, J shed 5 bases, and the junction held 11 bases outside the gene matches. CDR3 bases: TGTGCCAGCAGTTTAAGGACTAGCGGGGGGCCAGCGGAGAACAATGAGCAGTTCTTC. Protein: CASSLRTSGGPAENNEQFF.

By share, this clonotype counts as medium-sized. The chain recombines TRBV20-1 with TRBJ2-7, with TRBD2 as a possible D gene (6 bases). The CDR3 length is 13 residues. The V end lost 0 bases, the J end lost 3 bases, and 9 bases lay between the germline ends. Germline CDR1 and CDR2: DFQATT and SNEGSKA (reference sequence). DNA of the CDR3: TGCAGTGCTAGAGATCGGGAGAGCTACGAGCAGTACTTC. Protein product: CSARDRESYEQYF.

By sample share, this clonotype is medium-sized. The V and J genes are TRBV27 and TRBJ2-7; the match to TRBD1 covers 8 bases. CDR3 length equals 13 residues. The junction had 4 bases not matched to a gene; V was cut back by 3 bases and J by 6 bases. Germline lookup yields CDR1 MNHEY and CDR2 SMNVEV (reference sequence). For the CDR3, the DNA is TGTGCCAGCAGTTTGGCAGGGGGCTCCGAGCAGTACTTC. Amino acid sequence: CASSLAGGSEQYF.

This clonotype is judged large. The gene calls are TRBV19 and TRBJ2-7, with TRBD1 as a possible D gene (6 bases). The CDR3 is made up of 14 amino acids. Germline V gene lookup returns CDR1 LNHDA and CDR2 SQIVND (reference sequence). V was cut by 5 bases and J by 3 bases, with 14 bases left in between. The CDR3 sequence is CASSPAGQNYEQYF. Written as DNA, the CDR3 is TGTGCCAGTAGTCCTGCCGGACAGAACTACGAGCAGTACTTC.